These 18 T cell receptor beta chains came from one sample sequenced in a study of T cell repertoires in ileal Crohn's disease. The protocol was immunoSEQ multiplex PCR, while the TCRdb copy is restricted to in-frame clones and leaves out a portion. The repertoire holds some 2,000 clones, with more than 65% as singletons. Input material: ileal tissue. The receptors shown here come from an adult with Crohn's disease.

V and J are TRBV5-1 and TRBJ2-1; a possible D gene is TRBD2 (5 bases). Per the germline V gene, CDR1 is SGHRS and CDR2 is YFSETQ. The CDR3 consists of 16 residues. Trimming removed 5 bases from V and 3 bases from J, with 18 bases in between. The CDR3 DNA sequence: TGCGCCAGCAGTGCCCCCCCCGGGAAGCTCTACAATGAGCAGTTCTTC. Protein product: CASSAPPGKLYNEQFF.

V gene TRBV9 combines with J gene TRBJ2-6, with D tentatively TRBD2 (6 bases). There are 20 residues in the CDR3. Trimming stripped 4 bases from V and 0 bases from J, with 23 bases between. Germline V gene data show CDR1 as SGDLS and CDR2 as YYNGEE. CDR3 DNA: TGTGCCAGCAGCCCACGTGGGTCGGGGGAGATTTTCTCTGGGGCCAACGTCCTGACTTTC. Amino acid sequence: CASSPRGSGEIFSGANVLTF.

This clone is labeled large. V is TRBV19 and J is TRBJ2-7, with TRBD1 matching over 9 bases. V lost 7 bases and J lost 3; bases outside the gene matches: 10. Germline CDR1 is LNHDA and CDR2 is SQIVND (reference sequence). The CDR3 length is 15 residues. Written as DNA, the CDR3 is TGTGCCAGTACTATGACCGGGACAGGGAGCTACGAGCAGTACTTC. This translates into CASTMTGTGSYEQYF.

This clone occurred a few times. This chain joins TRBV5-6 and TRBJ2-5; 10 bases agree with TRBD2. Losses at the gene ends were 2 bases for V and 5 bases for J; bases not matched to a gene: 6. The CDR3 extends over 15 amino acids. In germline, CDR1 is SGHDT, CDR2 YYEEEE. The CDR3 DNA sequence: TGTGCCAGCAGCTTTAAGCGGGAGGGGTCGGAGACCCAGTACTTC. It translates to CASSFKREGSETQYF.

This clone has just a few counts. The J gene is TRBJ2-5, the V gene TRBV14, with D perhaps matching TRBD1 (6 bases). V lost 0 bases to trimming and J lost 5 bases, with 13 bases between them. Germline V gene lookup returns CDR1 SGHDN and CDR2 FVKESK. CDR3 length: 15 amino acids. CDR3 in amino acids: CASSQDRGFTETQYF. CDR3 coding DNA: TGTGCCAGCAGCCAAGATAGGGGGTTTACGGAGACCCAGTACTTC.

V usage is TRBV15 and J usage is TRBJ2-7; D might be TRBD2 (5 bases). The CDR3 runs to 13 residues. The germline V and J ends were trimmed by 6 bases and 0 bases, with 9 bases remaining between them. Germline CDR1 LNHNV, CDR2 YYDKDF (reference sequence). In DNA, the CDR3 is TGTGCCACCAGTCGGGGATCCTCCTACGAGCAGTACTTC. Translation gives CATSRGSSYEQYF.

The chain uses TRBV10-3 and TRBJ2-3; 7 bases are a match to TRBD1. The CDR3 is made up of 16 amino acids. The junction had 11 bases not matched to a gene; V was cut back by 4 bases and J by 4 bases. Germline CDR1 is ENHRY and CDR2 is SYGVKD. The CDR3 loop reads CAISALPRGRADTQYF. CDR3 bases: TGTGCCATCAGTGCCCTACCGAGGGGGCGGGCAGATACGCAGTATTTT.

In this sample, this clone turned up once. V usage is TRBV25-1 and J usage is TRBJ2-3, with D tentatively TRBD1 (6 bases). Per the germline V gene, CDR1 is MGHDK and CDR2 is SYGVNS. The CDR3 covers 16 residues. Trimming took off 3 bases at V and 6 bases at J, with 19 bases between the two ends. In DNA, the CDR3 is TGTGCCAGCAGTGACCCCCGAGGCCAGGGGTGGGATACGCAGTATTTT. Protein sequence: CASSDPRGQGWDTQYF.

In this sample, this clone turned up a few times. The chain has TRBV5-1 and TRBJ1-1; D unclear. This CDR3 has 15 residues. Germline CDR1 SGHRS, CDR2 YFSETQ. Trimming pared 0 bases from V and 5 bases from J, leaving 14 bases between. In nucleotides, the CDR3 is TGCGCCAGCAGCTTGGTGCCCCTCACGAGGACTGAAGCTTTCTTT. Translated, it gives CASSLVPLTRTEAFF.

This clone is deemed large. The chain couples TRBV2 to TRBJ1-5, with D hard to call. Trimming took 7 bases from V and 1 from J, leaving 14 bases between them. Germline V CDR1 and CDR2: SNHLY, FYNNEI. The CDR3 sequence is 15 residues long. CDR3: CASKSMSSSNQPQHF. CDR3 DNA sequence: TGTGCCAGCAAGAGTATGAGTTCCAGCAATCAGCCCCAGCATTTT. The full variable domain, with the rest looked up from reference TRBV2 and TRBJ1-5, is EPEVTQTPSHQVTQMGQEVILRCVPISNHLYFYWYRQILGQKVEFLVSFYNNEISEKSEIFDDQFSVERPDGSNFTLKIRSTKLEDSAMYFCASKSMSSSNQPQHFGDGTRLSIL.

The chain is built from TRBV5-4 and TRBJ2-5; D is undetermined. The CDR3 runs 12 residues. Trimming pared 1 base from V and 6 bases from J, leaving 7 bases between. Germline CDR1 and CDR2: SGHNT and YYREEE (reference sequence). CDR3 sequence (DNA): TGTGCCAGCAGCTTGTGGCAGAAGACCCAGTACTTC. Translation gives CASSLWQKTQYF.

The gene calls are TRBV6-1 and TRBJ1-1; no clear D. Germline V gene data show CDR1 as MNHNS and CDR2 as SASEGT. The V end lost 6 bases, the J end lost 5 bases, and 19 bases lay between the germline ends. CDR3 length: 15 residues. CDR3 nucleotide sequence: TGTGCCAGCAGGGCCGAACAGCTGCCGAGAACTGAAGCTTTCTTT. It is translated as CASRAEQLPRTEAFF.

The genes are TRBV6-1 and TRBJ2-1; tentatively, D is TRBD1 (6 bases). CDR1 MNHNS and CDR2 SASEGT come from the germline V gene. CDR3 length: 13 amino acids. V was trimmed by 4 bases and J by 6 bases, leaving 10 bases between them. The CDR3: CASSVEGGNEQFF. The CDR3 region has the DNA TGTGCCAGCAGTGTCGAAGGGGGCAATGAGCAGTTCTTC.

This sequence joins TRBV10-3 and TRBJ1-3; D gene ambiguous. CDR3 length: 15 residues. The V gene's germline CDR1 is ENHRY and CDR2 SYGVKD. Trimming cost V 2 bases and J 3 bases, with 11 bases left between them. The CDR3 DNA reads as TGTGCCATCAGTGAGGTAGAGAGAATTGGAAACACCATATATTTT. Translation gives CAISEVERIGNTIYF.

The chain couples TRBV5-1 to TRBJ2-6; possibly TRBD2 for D (7 bases). CDR3 length: 18 amino acids. The V and J ends lost 0 bases and 2 bases respectively, with 15 bases between them. CDR1 and CDR2 (germline): SGHRS, YFSETQ. The CDR3 here is CASSLAGREGAGANVLTF. The CDR3 bases are TGCGCCAGCAGCTTGGCCGGCAGGGAGGGGGCTGGGGCCAACGTCCTGACTTTC.

The chain couples TRBV13 to TRBJ1-1, with D hard to call. Germline V CDR1 and CDR2: PRHDT, FYEKMQ (reference sequence). With 2 bases removed from V and 1 base from J, the gap between germline ends came to 5 bases. This CDR3 is 13 amino acids long. The CDR3 reads CASSLTGNTEAFF. The CDR3 nucleotides read TGTGCCAGCAGCTTAACGGGGAACACTGAAGCTTTCTTT.

This clone was counted a few times. The chain links TRBV29-1 to TRBJ2-5; TRBD2 agrees at 11 bases. V dropped 6 bases and J dropped 2; count of bases not matched to a gene: 5. Germline V gives CDR1 SQVTM, CDR2 ANQGSEA. The CDR3 covers 14 residues. CDR3 DNA sequence: TGCAGCGTAGAGGGACTAGCGGCACAAGAGACCCAGTACTTC. Its translation is CSVEGLAAQETQYF.

The rearrangement joins TRBV10-3 to TRBJ1-2; the D gene is possibly TRBD1 (6 bases). Trimming shortened V by 3 bases and J by 4 bases, and 15 bases separated the two germline ends. From germline, CDR1 is ENHRY and CDR2 SYGVKD. The CDR3 totals 15 residues. DNA for the CDR3: TGTGCCATCAGTGACCCGACAGGAACGGGCTATGGCTACACCTTC. Translation gives CAISDPTGTGYGYTF.